This T cell receptor (beta chain) was found in a study of blood T cell repertoires in COVID-19. Study details: Samples came from the United States, Italy and Spain, spanning acute and convalescent COVID-19. Nucleic acid was either cDNA or gDNA, and it came from T cells, B-cell-depleted T cells, or PBMCs.

The CDR3 covers 13 residues. Trimming pared 1 base from V and 10 bases from J, leaving 13 bases between. Germline V gene data show CDR1 as LGHDT and CDR2 as YNNKEL (reference sequence). Clones were sequenced by immunoSEQ multiplex PCR, and TCRdb holds only the in-frame ones, with some missing. The table lists approximately 500,000 clones, roughly 89% of them singletons, with 0.9% in the top ten. This receptor was identified in a man aged 18-30 years with COVID-19, enrolled during active disease. The rearrangement links TRBV3-1 (or the pseudogene TRBV3-2) to TRBJ1-1; unclear D gene. Sample: peripheral blood. The CDR3 DNA follows: TGTGCCAGCAGCCAAGGGCCGGGAATTGGAGCTTTCTTT. It yields the protein CASSQGPGIGAFF.